This record concerns one TCR beta chain sequence. The data originate from a study of technical replicates of blood from four donors. Trimming cost V 5 bases and J 10 bases, with 14 bases left between them. The germline gives CDR1 SGHTA, CDR2 FQGNSA. CDR3 length equals 12 residues. TCRdb's copy holds only in-frame clones and misses some; the assay was immunoSEQ multiplex PCR. Among under 75,000 clones, roughly 92% were seen once, and the ten largest hold about 4.5%. V and J are TRBV7-2 and TRBJ2-5, with unresolved D. Sequenced input: PBMCs. This clonotype originated in a human donor in good health. Some clones in this sample may be carry-over from other donors' samples. CDR3 amino acids: CASSLTAVGQYF. CDR3 DNA: TGTGCCAGCAGCCTGACTGCGGTGGGCCAGTACTTC.